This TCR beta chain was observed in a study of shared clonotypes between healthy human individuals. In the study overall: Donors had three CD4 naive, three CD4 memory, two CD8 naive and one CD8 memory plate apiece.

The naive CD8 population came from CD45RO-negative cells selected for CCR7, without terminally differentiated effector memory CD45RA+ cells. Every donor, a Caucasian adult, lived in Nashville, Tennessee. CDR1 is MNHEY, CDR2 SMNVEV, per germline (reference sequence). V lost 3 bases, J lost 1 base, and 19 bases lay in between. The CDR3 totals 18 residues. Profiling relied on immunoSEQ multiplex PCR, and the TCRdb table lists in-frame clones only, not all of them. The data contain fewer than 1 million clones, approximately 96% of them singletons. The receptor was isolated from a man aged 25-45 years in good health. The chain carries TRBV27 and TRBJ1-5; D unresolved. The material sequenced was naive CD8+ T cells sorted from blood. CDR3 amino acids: CASSLSGGMGRSNQPQHF. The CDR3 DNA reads TGTGCCAGCAGTTTGTCGGGTGGTATGGGTAGAAGCAATCAGCCCCAGCATTTT.